This T cell receptor (beta chain) was observed in a study of blood T cell repertoires in COVID-19 (TCRdb year 2020). Regarding the research as a whole: The collaborator samples originated in the United States, Italy and Spain and spanned the acute and convalescent phases of COVID-19. The prospective study material was composed of cDNA or gDNA derived from T cells, B-cell-depleted T cells, or PBMCs. Subjects who had been exposed to COVID-19, were actively infected with it, or had recovered from it provided the deeply sampled blood TCRbeta repertoires that made up the dataset. The repertoires were released in a freely available public database intended as a resource for research on the immune response to SARS-CoV-2. The samples were drawn from two sources: the first 160 participants of the ongoing ImmuneRACE study, and 1,000 to 1,500 subjects contributed by 6 global collaborators. Sample metadata almost always included a de-identified subject ID, COVID-19 status, age in years and sex. Where HLA class I and class II types were available, the types were taken from metadata supplied by the sample provider, not from assay-based typing. Findings and caveats that apply to the study as a whole: How much clinical and demographic metadata was included differed by source and by participant, and the metadata was provided uncurated.

TCRbeta CDR3 regions were amplified from genomic DNA using the immunoSEQ Assay, a bias-controlled multiplex PCR. From the authors' description of their analysis: The number of nucleated cells in each sample was estimated from the amplification of reference gene primers within the assay. Sequence reads were collapsed and filtered to measure the absolute abundance of every unique TCRbeta CDR3 rearrangement. For each sample, productive Simpson clonality was calculated as the square root of Simpson's diversity index over productive rearrangements. Drawn from immuneACCESS, this table holds only the in-frame rearrangements with V and J called that TCRdb kept. Clones are partly lost; checked studies trace under half to an unresolved V gene and leave the rest unexplained. The D gene and trimming were derived from the DNA, and the V and J assignments and clone size from that table. The sample table shows 330,000 or so clones, and under 95% are seen once. Around 18% of the sample comes from the top ten.

Turning to this clone: There is no known antigen for this receptor. Base qualities are not at hand, and no much larger clone is one base apart.

V is cut back by 0 bases and J by 9 bases, with 7 bases in the junction unmatched. Spanning cysteine to phenylalanine, the CDR3 consists of 15 amino acids. Only the CDR3 part of the read is kept: 45 bases, read in frame from the first base. CDR1 and CDR2, looked up from the germline V gene, are SGHRS and YFSETQ. Participants in the prospective study were enrolled through a virtual design, were aged about 18 to 90 years, and lived in roughly 25 United States geographic areas. In the prospective study, participants were assigned to cohorts based on the clinical history participants reported in a screening survey and a study questionnaire. Recovered participants in ImmuneRACE Cohort 3 were defined as having two consecutive negative NP/OP PCR tests, clearance from a healthcare professional, or resolution of symptoms. Each participant in the prospective study had whole blood, serum and a nasopharyngeal or oropharyngeal swab collected by mobile phlebotomists. Participants in the prospective study had the option to provide additional blood draws and questionnaires over a roughly two-month period. Before DNA extraction, blood samples from the prospective study were shipped at room temperature or frozen.

The TCR comes from a woman in her 30s who had recovered from COVID-19. Recombination connected TRBV5-1 to TRBJ2-1, with 9 bases aligning to TRBD2. The material sequenced was PBMCs or T cells enriched from blood (not recorded which). The DNA sequence reads TGCGCCAGCAGCTTGGGAGCGGGAGGTCAGAGTGAGCAGTTCTTC. Translated, this gives CASSLGAGGQSEQFF.